These 10 T cell receptor beta chains share one sample of origin, sequenced in a study of blood T cell repertoires in COVID-19. Clones were sequenced by immunoSEQ multiplex PCR, and TCRdb holds only the in-frame ones, with some missing. The sample carries about 120,000 clones, 75% to 85% recorded once. Source material: peripheral blood. These receptors were taken from a woman older than 75 with acute or convalescent COVID-19.

This clone was seen only a few times. This chain joins TRBV27 and TRBJ1-2, with TRBD1 matching 11 bases. The V gene's germline CDR1 is MNHEY and CDR2 SMNVEV (reference sequence). This CDR3 is built from 14 residues. The trim removed 3 bases at V and 8 bases at J, leaving 5 bases unmatched. CDR3: CASSFRDRGRGYTF. The CDR3 DNA sequence: TGTGCCAGCAGTTTCCGGGACAGGGGGAGAGGCTACACCTTC.

This clone was observed a handful of times. The chain carries TRBV19 and TRBJ2-5, with D tentatively TRBD2 (5 bases). This CDR3 region has 14 residues. Germline lookup yields CDR1 LNHDA and CDR2 SQIVND (reference sequence). V was trimmed by 6 bases and J by 1 base, leaving 12 bases between them. The CDR3 DNA follows: TGTGCCAGTAGGTCCAGCGGAACCCAAGAGACCCAGTACTTC. As protein: CASRSSGTQETQYF.

The rearrangement links TRBV6-6 to TRBJ2-3; TRBD2 might be the D (6 bases). CDR1 is MNHNY, CDR2 SVGAGI, per germline (reference sequence). V lost 7 bases, J lost 1 base, and 18 bases lay in between. The CDR3 spans 16 residues. CDR3 DNA sequence: TGTGCCAGCACCCCCGGAGGGTTCACGGGCACAGATACGCAGTATTTT. Its protein is CASTPGGFTGTDTQYF.

The chain links TRBV6-5 to TRBJ1-2; 8 nucleotides agree with TRBD1. CDR3 size: 13 residues. Unmatched junction bases numbered 6, after V lost 6 bases and J lost 6 bases. Germline lookup yields CDR1 MNHEY and CDR2 SVGAGI. The CDR3, as DNA: TGTGCCAGCAGGGACAGGGTAGTAGATGGCTACACCTTC. It yields the protein CASRDRVVDGYTF.

The rearrangement joins TRBV4-3 to TRBJ2-3; 9 bases map to TRBD1. J was trimmed by 3 bases and V by 0 bases; bases with no gene match: 10. Germline-derived CDR1 and CDR2 are LGHNA and YSLEER. This CDR3 is 18 amino acids long. CDR3 amino acids: CASSQDYGGTGRTDTQYF. The CDR3 DNA sequence: TGCGCCAGCAGCCAAGATTATGGGGGGACAGGGAGGACAGATACGCAGTATTTT.

This clone was counted only a few times. The rearrangement uses TRBV3-1 (or the pseudogene TRBV3-2) and TRBJ1-1; 10 positions agree with TRBD1. Trimming cost V 7 bases and J 5 bases; bases outside gene matches: 7. The length of the CDR3 is 14 residues. The germline gives CDR1 LGHDT, CDR2 YNNKEL (reference sequence). The CDR3 protein is CASNRQGAQTEAFF. The CDR3 DNA reads as TGTGCCAGCAATCGACAGGGGGCGCAAACTGAAGCTTTCTTT.

The J gene is TRBJ2-1, the V gene TRBV19; 12 bases are shared with TRBD2. With 4 bases clipped from V and 7 bases from J, the junction kept 11 bases outside the gene matches. Germline V gene data show CDR1 as LNHDA and CDR2 as SQIVND (reference sequence). This CDR3 spans 17 amino acids. This CDR3 is CASSRAASGGALNEQFF. In nucleotides, the CDR3 is TGTGCCAGTAGTAGAGCAGCTAGCGGGGGGGCACTGAATGAGCAGTTCTTC. Based on the CDR3 plus reference TRBV19 and TRBJ2-1, the full variable domain is DGGITQSPKYLFRKEGQNVTLSCEQNLNHDAMYWYRQDPGQGLRLIYYSQIVNDFQKGDIAEGYSVSREKKESFPLTVTSAQKNPTAFYLCASSRAASGGALNEQFFGPGTRLTVL.

V gene TRBV7-9 combines with J gene TRBJ1-1; 9 nucleotides agree with TRBD1. CDR1 SEHNR and CDR2 FQNEAQ come from the germline V gene (reference sequence). The CDR3 is made up of 14 amino acids. J was trimmed by 7 bases and V by 4 bases; bases with no gene match: 7. In DNA, the CDR3 is TGTGCCAGCAGCTACCGGGACAGGGACGATGAAGCTTTCTTT. Its protein product is CASSYRDRDDEAFF.

The chain recombines TRBV5-4 with TRBJ1-2, with D perhaps matching TRBD1 (5 bases). This CDR3 has 13 amino acids. Germline V gene data show CDR1 as SGHNT and CDR2 as YYREEE (reference sequence). Trimming cost V 2 bases and J 6 bases, with 11 bases left between them. Here the CDR3 DNA reads TGTGCCAGCAGCTTAGGCAGGGAGGATGGCTACACCTTC. Its translation: CASSLGREDGYTF.

The chain has TRBV6-2 or TRBV6-3 and TRBJ1-1; 9 bases are shared with TRBD1. V gave up 6 bases and J gave up 5 bases; unmatched junction bases: 4. The germline gives CDR1 MNHEY, CDR2 SVGEGT. CDR3 size: 13 residues. The CDR3 reads CASSRQGGTEAFF. CDR3 bases: TGTGCCAGCAGCCGACAGGGGGGGACTGAAGCTTTCTTT.